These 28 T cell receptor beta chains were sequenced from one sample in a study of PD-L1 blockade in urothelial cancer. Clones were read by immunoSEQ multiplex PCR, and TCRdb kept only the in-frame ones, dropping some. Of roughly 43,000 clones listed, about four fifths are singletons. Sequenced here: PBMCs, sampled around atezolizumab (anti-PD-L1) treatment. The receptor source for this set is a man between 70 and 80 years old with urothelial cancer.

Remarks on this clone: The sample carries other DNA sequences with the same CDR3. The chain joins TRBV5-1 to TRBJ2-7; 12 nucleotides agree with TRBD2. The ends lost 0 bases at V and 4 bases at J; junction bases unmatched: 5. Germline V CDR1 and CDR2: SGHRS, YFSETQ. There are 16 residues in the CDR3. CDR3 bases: TGCGCCAGCAGCTTGGGACTAGCGGGAGATGTATACGAGCAGTACTTC. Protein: CASSLGLAGDVYEQYF.

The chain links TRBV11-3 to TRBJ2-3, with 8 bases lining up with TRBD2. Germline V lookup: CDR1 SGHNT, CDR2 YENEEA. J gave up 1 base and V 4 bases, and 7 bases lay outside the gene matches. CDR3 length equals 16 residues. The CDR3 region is CASSSRAGVGTDTQYF. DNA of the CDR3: TGTGCCAGCAGCTCCCGAGCGGGAGTGGGCACAGATACGCAGTATTTT.

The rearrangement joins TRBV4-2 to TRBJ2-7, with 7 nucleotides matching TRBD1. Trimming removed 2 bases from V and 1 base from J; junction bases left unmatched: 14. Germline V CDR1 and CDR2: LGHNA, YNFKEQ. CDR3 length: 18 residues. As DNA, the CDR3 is TGTGCCAGCAGCCAACGGCATCCGACCGGGACAGAGTCCTACGAGCAGTACTTC. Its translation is CASSQRHPTGTESYEQYF.

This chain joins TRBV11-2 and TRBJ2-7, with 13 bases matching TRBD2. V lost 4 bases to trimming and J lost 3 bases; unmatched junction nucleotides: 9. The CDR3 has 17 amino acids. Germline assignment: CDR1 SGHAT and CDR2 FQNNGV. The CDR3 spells CASSSTSGRAYNYEQYF. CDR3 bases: TGTGCCAGCAGCTCAACTAGCGGGAGGGCTTATAACTACGAGCAGTACTTC.

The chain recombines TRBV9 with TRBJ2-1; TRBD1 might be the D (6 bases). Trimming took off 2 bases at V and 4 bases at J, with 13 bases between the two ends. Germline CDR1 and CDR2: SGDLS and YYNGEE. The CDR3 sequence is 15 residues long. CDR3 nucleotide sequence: TGTGCCAGCAGCGTCGGACAGACCCATTACAATGAGCAGTTCTTC. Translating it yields CASSVGQTHYNEQFF. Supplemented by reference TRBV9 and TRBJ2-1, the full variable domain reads DSGVTQTPKHLITATGQRVTLRCSPRSGDLSVYWYQQSLDQGLQFLIQYYNGEERAKGNILERFSAQQFPDLHSELNLSSLELGDSALYFCASSVGQTHYNEQFFGPGTRLTVL.

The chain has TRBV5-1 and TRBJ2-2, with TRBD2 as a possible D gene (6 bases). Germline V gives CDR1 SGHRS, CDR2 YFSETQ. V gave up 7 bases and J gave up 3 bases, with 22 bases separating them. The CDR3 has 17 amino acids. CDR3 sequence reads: CASGEDATTSDTGELFF. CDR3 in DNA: TGCGCCAGCGGGGAGGACGCAACTACGTCGGACACCGGGGAGCTGTTTTTT.

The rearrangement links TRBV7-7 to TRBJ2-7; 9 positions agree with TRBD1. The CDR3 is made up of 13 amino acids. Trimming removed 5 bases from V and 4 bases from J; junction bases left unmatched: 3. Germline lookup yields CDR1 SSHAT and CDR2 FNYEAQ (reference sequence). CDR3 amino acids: CASSDGTGYEQYF. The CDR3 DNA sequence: TGTGCCAGCAGCGACGGGACAGGGTACGAGCAGTACTTC.

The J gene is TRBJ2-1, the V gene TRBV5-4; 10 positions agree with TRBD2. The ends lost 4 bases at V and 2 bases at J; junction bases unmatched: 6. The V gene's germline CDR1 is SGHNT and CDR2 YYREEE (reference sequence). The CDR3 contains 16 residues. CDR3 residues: CASSPGLAETYNEQFF. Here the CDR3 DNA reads TGTGCCAGCAGCCCCGGACTAGCGGAGACCTACAATGAGCAGTTCTTC.

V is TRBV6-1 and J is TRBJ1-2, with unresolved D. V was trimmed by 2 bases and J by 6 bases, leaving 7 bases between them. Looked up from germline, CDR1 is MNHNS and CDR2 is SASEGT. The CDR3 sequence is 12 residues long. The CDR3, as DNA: TGTGCCAGCAGTGAAAGCAGGCATGGCTACACCTTC. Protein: CASSESRHGYTF.

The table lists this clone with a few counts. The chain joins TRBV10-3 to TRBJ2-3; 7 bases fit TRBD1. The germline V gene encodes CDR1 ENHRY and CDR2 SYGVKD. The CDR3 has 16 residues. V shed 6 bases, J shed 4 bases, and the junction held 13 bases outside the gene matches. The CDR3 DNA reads TGTGCCATCAGCCTGGACAGGCAGGGTCCCCCAGATACGCAGTATTTT. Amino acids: CAISLDRQGPPDTQYF.

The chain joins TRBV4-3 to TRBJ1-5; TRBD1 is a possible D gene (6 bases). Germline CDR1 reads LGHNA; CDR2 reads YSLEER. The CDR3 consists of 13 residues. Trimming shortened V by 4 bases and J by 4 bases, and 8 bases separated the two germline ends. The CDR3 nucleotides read TGCGCCAGCAGCCGGGACATGAATCAGCCCCAGCATTTT. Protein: CASSRDMNQPQHF.

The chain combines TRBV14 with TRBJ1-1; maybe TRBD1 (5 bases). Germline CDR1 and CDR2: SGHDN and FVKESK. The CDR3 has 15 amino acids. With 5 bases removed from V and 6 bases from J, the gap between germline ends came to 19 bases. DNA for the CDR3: TGTGCCAGCAGCGACCTCAGGGCCACGACTTCTGAAGCTTTCTTT. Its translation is CASSDLRATTSEAFF. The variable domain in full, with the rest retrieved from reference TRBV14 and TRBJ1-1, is EAGVTQFPSHSVIEKGQTVTLRCDPISGHDNLYWYRRVMGKEIKFLLHFVKESKQDESGMPNNRFLAERTGGTYSTLKVQPAELEDSGVYFCASSDLRATTSEAFFGQGTRLTVV.

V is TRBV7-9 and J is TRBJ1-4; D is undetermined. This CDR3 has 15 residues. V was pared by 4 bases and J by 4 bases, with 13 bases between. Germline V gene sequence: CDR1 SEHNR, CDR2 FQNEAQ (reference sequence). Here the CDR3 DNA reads TGTGCCAGCAGCTCCCCCATAGGACTTAATGAAAAACTGTTTTTT. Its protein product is CASSSPIGLNEKLFF.

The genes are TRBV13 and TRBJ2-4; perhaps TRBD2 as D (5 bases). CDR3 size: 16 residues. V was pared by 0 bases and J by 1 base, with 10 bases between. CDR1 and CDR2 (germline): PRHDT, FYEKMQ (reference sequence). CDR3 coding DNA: TGTGCCAGCAGCTTAGGGGGAGTTGGGGCCAAAAACATTCAGTACTTC. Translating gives CASSLGGVGAKNIQYF.

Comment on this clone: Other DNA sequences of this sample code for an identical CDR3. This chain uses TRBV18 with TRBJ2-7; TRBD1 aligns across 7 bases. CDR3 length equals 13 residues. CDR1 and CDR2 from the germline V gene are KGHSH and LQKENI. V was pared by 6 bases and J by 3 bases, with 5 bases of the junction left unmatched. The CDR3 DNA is TGTGCCAGCTCCCCGGGACAGAACTACGAGCAGTACTTC. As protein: CASSPGQNYEQYF.

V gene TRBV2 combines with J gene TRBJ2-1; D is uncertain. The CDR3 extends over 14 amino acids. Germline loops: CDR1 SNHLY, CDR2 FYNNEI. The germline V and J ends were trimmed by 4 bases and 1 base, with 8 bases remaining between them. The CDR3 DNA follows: TGTGCCAGCAGTGCAGCGAGGTCCTACAATGAGCAGTTCTTC. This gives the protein CASSAARSYNEQFF.

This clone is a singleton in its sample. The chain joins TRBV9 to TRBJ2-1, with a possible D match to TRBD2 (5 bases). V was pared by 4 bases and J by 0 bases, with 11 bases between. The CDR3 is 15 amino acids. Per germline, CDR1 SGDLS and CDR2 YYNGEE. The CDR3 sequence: CASSSQAVSYNEQFF. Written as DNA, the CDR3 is TGTGCCAGCAGCTCTCAAGCGGTCTCCTACAATGAGCAGTTCTTC.

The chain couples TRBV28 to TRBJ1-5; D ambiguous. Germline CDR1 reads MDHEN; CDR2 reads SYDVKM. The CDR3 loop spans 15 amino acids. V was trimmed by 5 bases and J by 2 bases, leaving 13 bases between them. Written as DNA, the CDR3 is TGTGCCAGCAGTCCCCGGGGTGACGGCAATCAGCCCCAGCATTTT. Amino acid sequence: CASSPRGDGNQPQHF.

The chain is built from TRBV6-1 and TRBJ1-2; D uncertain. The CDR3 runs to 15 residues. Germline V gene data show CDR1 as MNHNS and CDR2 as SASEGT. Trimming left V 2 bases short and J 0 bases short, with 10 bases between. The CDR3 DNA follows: TGTGCCAGCAGTGAATCGGTAGGAGCTAACTATGGCTACACCTTC. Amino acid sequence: CASSESVGANYGYTF.

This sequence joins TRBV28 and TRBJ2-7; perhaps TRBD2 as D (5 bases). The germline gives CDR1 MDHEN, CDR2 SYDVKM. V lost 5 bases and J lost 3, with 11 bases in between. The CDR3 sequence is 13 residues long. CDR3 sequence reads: CASSHDGIYEQYF. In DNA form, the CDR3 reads TGTGCCAGCAGTCACGACGGGATCTACGAGCAGTACTTC.

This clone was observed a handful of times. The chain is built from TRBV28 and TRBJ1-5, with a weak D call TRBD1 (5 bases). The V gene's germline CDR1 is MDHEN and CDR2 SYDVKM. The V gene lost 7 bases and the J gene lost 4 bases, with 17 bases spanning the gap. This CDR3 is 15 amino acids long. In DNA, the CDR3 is TGTGCCAGCACCCTAGGGGAGGGGTGGAATCAGCCCCAGCATTTT. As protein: CASTLGEGWNQPQHF.

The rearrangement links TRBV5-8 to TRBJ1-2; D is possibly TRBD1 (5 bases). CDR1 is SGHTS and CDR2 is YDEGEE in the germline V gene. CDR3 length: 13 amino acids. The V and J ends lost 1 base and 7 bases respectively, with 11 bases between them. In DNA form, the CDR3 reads TGTGCCAGCAGCTTGTACCAGGGTGGTGGCTACACCTTC. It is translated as CASSLYQGGGYTF.

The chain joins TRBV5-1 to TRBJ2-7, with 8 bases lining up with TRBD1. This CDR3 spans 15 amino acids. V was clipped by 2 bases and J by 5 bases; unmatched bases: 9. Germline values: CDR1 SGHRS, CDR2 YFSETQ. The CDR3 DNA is TGCGCCAGCAGCTTCTGGACAGGGTTAGCCAACGAGCAGTACTTC. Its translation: CASSFWTGLANEQYF.

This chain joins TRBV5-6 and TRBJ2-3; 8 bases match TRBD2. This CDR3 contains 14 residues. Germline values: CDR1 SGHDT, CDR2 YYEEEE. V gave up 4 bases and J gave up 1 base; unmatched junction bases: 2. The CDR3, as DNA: TGTGCCAGCAGCCAGACTAGCGGCACAGATACGCAGTATTTT. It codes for CASSQTSGTDTQYF.

In DNA, the CDR3 is TGCGCCAGCAGTGAGAGGGGGGGCCCTGGAAACACCATATATTTT. It yields the protein CASSERGGPGNTIYF. This sequence joins TRBV10-2 and TRBJ1-3; TRBD1 is a possible D gene (6 bases). The germline V gene has CDR1 WSHSY and CDR2 SAAADI. V lost 2 bases to trimming and J lost 2 bases, with 10 bases between them. This CDR3 is 15 amino acids long.

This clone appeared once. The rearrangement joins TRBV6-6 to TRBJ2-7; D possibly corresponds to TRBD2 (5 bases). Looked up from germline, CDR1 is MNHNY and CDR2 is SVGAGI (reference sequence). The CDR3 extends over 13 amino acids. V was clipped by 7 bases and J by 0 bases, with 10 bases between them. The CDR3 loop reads CASTEGSSYEQYF. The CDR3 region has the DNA TGTGCCAGCACGGAAGGGAGCTCCTACGAGCAGTACTTC.

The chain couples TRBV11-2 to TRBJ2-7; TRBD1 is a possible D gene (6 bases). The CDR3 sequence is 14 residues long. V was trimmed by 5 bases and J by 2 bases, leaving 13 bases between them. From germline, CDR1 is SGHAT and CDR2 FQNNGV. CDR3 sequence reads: CASSLNRVTYEQYF. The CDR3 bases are TGTGCCAGCAGCCTGAACAGGGTGACCTACGAGCAGTACTTC. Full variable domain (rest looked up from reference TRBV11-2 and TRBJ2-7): EAGVAQSPRYKIIEKRQSVAFWCNPISGHATLYWYQQILGQGPKLLIQFQNNGVVDDSQLPKDRFSAERLKGVDSTLKIQPAKLEDSAVYLCASSLNRVTYEQYFGPGTRLTVT.

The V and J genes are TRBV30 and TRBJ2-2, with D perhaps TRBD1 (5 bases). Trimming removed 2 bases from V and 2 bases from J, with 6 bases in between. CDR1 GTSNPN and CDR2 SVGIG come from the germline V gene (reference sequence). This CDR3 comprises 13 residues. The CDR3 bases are TGTGCCTGGAGTACAGGAAACACCGGGGAGCTGTTTTTT. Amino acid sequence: CAWSTGNTGELFF.